A selection of T cell receptor beta chains follows, all from one sample in a study. TCRdb re-called the 5' RACE reads through MiXCR, storing one row per CDR3 protein. The sample consists of about 10,000 distinct CDR3 sequences, about 15% of them appearing once. The sample taken for sequencing was Tregs sorted from blood. These receptors were collected from a female donor with breast cancer. Both conserved end residues are part of each CDR3. The D gene is left open where the match is weak. Clone size is shown for a subset of rows, as once, few, many or a class of expanded clone.

v_gene: TRBV5-1
d_gene: -
abundance: medium-sized
j_gene: TRBJ2-2
CDR3aa: CASSLEQAGRGELFF
CDR3nt: TGCGCCAGCAGCTTGGAGCAGGCCGGCCGCGGGGAGCTGTTTTTT

v_gene: TRBV2
d_gene: TRBD2
abundance: many
j_gene: TRBJ2-2
CDR3aa: CASRHRIIAGTGELFF
CDR3nt: TGTGCCAGCAGGCACCGCATAATAGCGGGTACCGGGGAGCTGTTTTTT

v_gene: TRBV2
d_gene: -
abundance: many
j_gene: TRBJ2-1
CDR3aa: CASSEGARSYNEQFF
CDR3nt: TGTGCCAGCAGTGAGGGGGCCCGCTCCTACAATGAGCAGTTCTTC

v_gene: TRBV7-2
d_gene: -
abundance: medium-sized
j_gene: TRBJ2-2
CDR3aa: CASSLNPGNTGELFF
CDR3nt: TGTGCCAGCAGCTTGAATCCCGGGAACACCGGGGAGCTGTTTTTT

v_gene: TRBV7-9
d_gene: TRBD1
abundance: -
j_gene: TRBJ1-1
CDR3aa: CASSLTDRGFTEAFF
CDR3nt: TGTGCCAGCAGCTTAACCGACAGGGGGTTCACTGAAGCTTTCTTT

v_gene: TRBV30
d_gene: TRBD1
abundance: medium-sized
j_gene: TRBJ2-5
CDR3aa: CAWSGQGMTQYF
CDR3nt: TGTGCCTGGAGCGGACAGGGGATGACCCAGTACTTC

v_gene: TRBV6-5
d_gene: -
abundance: medium-sized
j_gene: TRBJ2-2
CDR3aa: CASSYRDGELFF
CDR3nt: TGTGCCAGCAGTTATAGGGACGGGGAGCTGTTTTTT

v_gene: TRBV9
d_gene: -
abundance: medium-sized
j_gene: TRBJ2-6
CDR3aa: CASSLTLMSSGANVLTF
CDR3nt: TGTGCCAGCAGCTTAACCCTAATGAGCTCTGGGGCCAACGTCCTGACTTTC

v_gene: TRBV11-1
d_gene: -
abundance: medium-sized
j_gene: TRBJ2-2
CDR3aa: CASSLGGRNTGELFF
CDR3nt: TGTGCCAGCAGCTTGGGGGGCCGGAACACCGGGGAGCTGTTTTTT

v_gene: TRBV5-1
d_gene: TRBD2
abundance: medium-sized
j_gene: TRBJ2-3
CDR3aa: CASSLAGTGDTQYF
CDR3nt: TGCGCCAGCAGCTTAGCGGGAACCGGAGATACGCAGTATTTT

v_gene: TRBV14
d_gene: -
abundance: few
j_gene: TRBJ2-7
CDR3aa: CASSQESRAYEQYF
CDR3nt: TGTGCCAGCAGCCAAGAAAGCAGGGCCTACGAGCAGTACTTC

v_gene: TRBV5-1
d_gene: -
abundance: -
j_gene: TRBJ2-2
CDR3aa: CASSWGDGSAELFF
CDR3nt: TGCGCCAGCAGCTGGGGGGACGGCTCGGCGGAGCTGTTTTTT

v_gene: TRBV12-3/TRBV12-4
d_gene: -
abundance: -
j_gene: TRBJ1-1
CDR3aa: CASRLVRGKTFF
CDR3nt: TGTGCCAGCAGGCTTGTGCGGGGAAAGACTTTCTTT

v_gene: TRBV20-1
d_gene: TRBD2
abundance: medium-sized
j_gene: TRBJ2-1
CDR3aa: CSARIAGGSYNEQFF
CDR3nt: TGCAGTGCTAGAATAGCGGGAGGGTCCTACAATGAGCAGTTCTTC

v_gene: TRBV4-1
d_gene: -
abundance: -
j_gene: TRBJ2-2
CDR3aa: CASSLRGRDTGELFF
CDR3nt: TGCGCCAGCAGCCTGCGGGGGCGGGACACCGGGGAGCTGTTTTTT

v_gene: TRBV6-2/TRBV6-3
d_gene: TRBD2
abundance: medium-sized
j_gene: TRBJ2-7
CDR3aa: CASSSQRGSYEQYF
CDR3nt: TGTGCCAGCAGTTCCCAGCGGGGATCCTACGAGCAGTACTTC

v_gene: TRBV7-2
d_gene: TRBD2
abundance: many
j_gene: TRBJ2-7
CDR3aa: CASSLSSGGGEQYF
CDR3nt: TGTGCCAGCAGCTTATCTAGCGGGGGTGGTGAGCAGTACTTC

v_gene: TRBV20-1
d_gene: -
abundance: medium-sized
j_gene: TRBJ1-1
CDR3aa: CSARTEAENTEAFF
CDR3nt: TGCAGTGCTAGAACAGAGGCCGAGAACACTGAAGCTTTCTTT

v_gene: TRBV12-3/TRBV12-4
d_gene: -
abundance: medium-sized
j_gene: TRBJ1-4
CDR3aa: CASKDSPNNEKLFF
CDR3nt: TGTGCCAGCAAGGACTCCCCGAACAATGAAAAACTGTTTTTT

v_gene: TRBV28
d_gene: -
abundance: medium-sized
j_gene: TRBJ2-7
CDR3aa: CASEDTFYEQYF
CDR3nt: TGTGCCAGCGAAGACACATTTTACGAGCAGTACTTC

v_gene: TRBV4-2
d_gene: TRBD2
abundance: -
j_gene: TRBJ2-1
CDR3aa: CASSQRRAGVGYNEQFF
CDR3nt: TGTGCCAGCAGCCAAAGACGAGCGGGAGTAGGCTACAATGAGCAGTTCTTC

v_gene: TRBV12-3/TRBV12-4
d_gene: -
abundance: medium-sized
j_gene: TRBJ1-6
CDR3aa: CASSFPNSPLHF
CDR3nt: TGTGCCAGCAGCTTCCCCAATTCACCCCTCCACTTT

v_gene: TRBV6-1
d_gene: TRBD2
abundance: many
j_gene: TRBJ2-7
CDR3aa: CATTLGLAGPYEQYF
CDR3nt: TGTGCCACCACCCTGGGACTAGCGGGCCCCTACGAGCAGTACTTC

v_gene: TRBV12-3/TRBV12-4
d_gene: -
abundance: -
j_gene: TRBJ2-3
CDR3aa: CASSQSGVDTQYF
CDR3nt: TGTGCCAGCAGTCAGTCAGGTGTAGATACGCAGTATTTT

v_gene: TRBV3-1
d_gene: -
abundance: few
j_gene: TRBJ1-2
CDR3aa: CASSQNRQGGYGYTF
CDR3nt: TGTGCCAGCAGCCAAAACCGCCAGGGAGGCTATGGCTACACCTTC

v_gene: TRBV5-4
d_gene: -
abundance: -
j_gene: TRBJ1-1
CDR3aa: CASSAQGGRDTEAFF
CDR3nt: TGTGCCAGCAGCGCGCAAGGGGGTCGGGACACTGAAGCTTTCTTT

v_gene: TRBV20-1
d_gene: TRBD1
abundance: medium-sized
j_gene: TRBJ1-5
CDR3aa: CSARAGQRNQPQHF
CDR3nt: TGCAGTGCTAGAGCGGGACAGCGTAATCAGCCCCAGCATTTT

v_gene: TRBV28
d_gene: -
abundance: medium-sized
j_gene: TRBJ2-7
CDR3aa: CASSGGQGIEQYF
CDR3nt: TGTGCCAGCAGCGGGGGGCAGGGGATCGAGCAGTACTTC

v_gene: TRBV7-9
d_gene: TRBD1
abundance: medium-sized
j_gene: TRBJ1-2
CDR3aa: CASSSGQTYNYGYTF
CDR3nt: TGTGCCAGCAGCTCGGGACAGACCTATAACTATGGCTACACCTTC

v_gene: TRBV20-1
d_gene: TRBD2
abundance: -
j_gene: TRBJ2-3
CDR3aa: CSARDSGTPQDTQYF
CDR3nt: TGCAGTGCTAGAGATAGCGGGACCCCGCAGGATACGCAGTATTTT

v_gene: TRBV29-1
d_gene: -
abundance: medium-sized
j_gene: TRBJ1-6
CDR3aa: CSVGIRVPLPLHF
CDR3nt: TGCAGCGTTGGAATCAGGGTGCCGTTGCCCCTCCACTTT

v_gene: TRBV3-1
d_gene: TRBD1
abundance: medium-sized
j_gene: TRBJ1-1
CDR3aa: CASRRRGQGSRRGAFF
CDR3nt: TGTGCCAGCAGGAGGAGAGGACAGGGTTCTCGACGTGGAGCTTTCTTT

v_gene: TRBV6-6
d_gene: TRBD1
abundance: many
j_gene: TRBJ1-2
CDR3aa: CASRPTTGVGGYTF
CDR3nt: TGTGCCAGCAGGCCGACGACAGGGGTCGGTGGCTACACCTTC

v_gene: TRBV7-3
d_gene: -
abundance: medium-sized
j_gene: TRBJ1-1
CDR3aa: CASSLRGTGTEAFF
CDR3nt: TGTGCCAGCAGCTTACGGGGTACTGGTACTGAAGCTTTCTTT

v_gene: TRBV12-3/TRBV12-4
d_gene: -
abundance: medium-sized
j_gene: TRBJ2-1
CDR3aa: CASSRPILNNEQFF
CDR3nt: TGTGCCAGCAGCCGTCCCATACTAAACAATGAGCAGTTCTTC

v_gene: TRBV20-1
d_gene: TRBD2
abundance: many
j_gene: TRBJ2-3
CDR3aa: CSAPAWREGTDTQYF
CDR3nt: TGCAGTGCTCCGGCTTGGCGGGAGGGTACAGATACGCAGTATTTT

v_gene: TRBV18
d_gene: -
abundance: -
j_gene: TRBJ2-7
CDR3aa: CASSPTGHDYEQYF
CDR3nt: TGTGCCAGCTCACCGACGGGACACGACTACGAGCAGTACTTC

v_gene: TRBV20-1
d_gene: TRBD2
abundance: many
j_gene: TRBJ2-3
CDR3aa: CSAEGSSGGRANFLDTQYF
CDR3nt: TGCAGTGCAGAAGGCTCGAGCGGCGGGAGGGCCAACTTTCTAGATACGCAGTATTTT

v_gene: TRBV2
d_gene: TRBD1
abundance: -
j_gene: TRBJ2-1
CDR3aa: CASSPWTGSEYNERFF
CDR3nt: TGTGCCAGCAGTCCCTGGACAGGGTCAGAATACAATGAGCGGTTCTTC

v_gene: TRBV24-1
d_gene: -
abundance: medium-sized
j_gene: TRBJ2-2
CDR3aa: CATSDLRTGELFF
CDR3nt: TGTGCCACCAGTGATTTGCGCACCGGGGAGCTGTTTTTT

v_gene: TRBV20-1
d_gene: -
abundance: medium-sized
j_gene: TRBJ2-2
CDR3aa: CSAARRNTGELFF
CDR3nt: TGCAGTGCTGCGCGGCGGAACACCGGGGAGCTGTTTTTT

v_gene: TRBV6-5
d_gene: -
abundance: many
j_gene: TRBJ2-1
CDR3aa: CASSYSGQGGYNEQFF
CDR3nt: TGTGCCAGCAGTTACTCGGGGCAGGGGGGTTACAATGAGCAGTTCTTC

v_gene: TRBV6-1
d_gene: -
abundance: medium-sized
j_gene: TRBJ1-4
CDR3aa: CASSEGRGEKLFF
CDR3nt: TGTGCCAGCAGTGAAGGCAGGGGCGAAAAACTGTTTTTT

v_gene: TRBV7-3
d_gene: -
abundance: medium-sized
j_gene: TRBJ2-5
CDR3aa: CASSSSPTERETQYF
CDR3nt: TGTGCCAGCAGCTCCTCCCCGACCGAACGGGAGACCCAGTACTTC

v_gene: TRBV20-1
d_gene: TRBD1
abundance: many
j_gene: TRBJ1-1
CDR3aa: CSTRGQGNTEAFF
CDR3nt: TGCAGTACCCGGGGACAGGGGAACACTGAAGCTTTCTTT

v_gene: TRBV18
d_gene: -
abundance: medium-sized
j_gene: TRBJ1-5
CDR3aa: CASSPGRGDQPQHF
CDR3nt: TGTGCCAGCTCACCAGGAAGGGGGGATCAGCCCCAGCATTTT